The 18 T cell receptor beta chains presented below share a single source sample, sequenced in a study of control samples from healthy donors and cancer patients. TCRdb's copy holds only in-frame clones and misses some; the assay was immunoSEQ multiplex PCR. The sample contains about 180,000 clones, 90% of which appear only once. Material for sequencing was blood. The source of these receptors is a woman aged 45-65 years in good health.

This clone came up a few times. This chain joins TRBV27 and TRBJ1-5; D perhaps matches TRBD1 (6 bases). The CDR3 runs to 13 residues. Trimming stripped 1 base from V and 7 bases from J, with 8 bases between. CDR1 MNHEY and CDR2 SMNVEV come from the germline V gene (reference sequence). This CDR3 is CASSLWGGQPQHF. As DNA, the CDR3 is TGTGCCAGCAGTTTATGGGGGGGCCAGCCCCAGCATTTT.

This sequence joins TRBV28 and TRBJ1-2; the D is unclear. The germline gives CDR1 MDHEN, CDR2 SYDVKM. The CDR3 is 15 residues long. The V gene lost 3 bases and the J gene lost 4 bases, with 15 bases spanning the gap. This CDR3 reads CASSFPTGLSYGYTF. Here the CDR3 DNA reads TGTGCCAGCAGTTTCCCCACCGGACTTAGCTATGGCTACACCTTC.

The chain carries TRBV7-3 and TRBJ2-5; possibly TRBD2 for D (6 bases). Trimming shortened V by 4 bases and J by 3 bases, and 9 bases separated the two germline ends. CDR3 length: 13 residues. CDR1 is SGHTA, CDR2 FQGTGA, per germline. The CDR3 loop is CASSSSGEETQYF. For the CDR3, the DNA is TGTGCCAGCAGCTCATCGGGGGAAGAGACCCAGTACTTC.

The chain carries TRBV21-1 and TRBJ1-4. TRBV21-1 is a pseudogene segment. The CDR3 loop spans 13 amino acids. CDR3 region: CASSPGGGRKTVF. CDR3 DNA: TGTGCCAGCAGCCCGGGGGGTGGGCGAAAAACTGTTTTT.

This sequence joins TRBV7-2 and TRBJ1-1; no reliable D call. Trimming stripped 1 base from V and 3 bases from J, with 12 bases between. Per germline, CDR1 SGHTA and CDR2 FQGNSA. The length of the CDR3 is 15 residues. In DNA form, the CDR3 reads TGTGCCAGCAGCTTAGTGGGGATTTGGGACACTGAAGCTTTCTTT. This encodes CASSLVGIWDTEAFF.

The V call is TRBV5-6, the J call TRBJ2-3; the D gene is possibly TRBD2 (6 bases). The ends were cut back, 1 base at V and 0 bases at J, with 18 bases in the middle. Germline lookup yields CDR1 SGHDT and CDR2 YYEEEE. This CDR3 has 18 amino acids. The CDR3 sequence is CASSLFNGRDLSTDTQYF. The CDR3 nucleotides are TGTGCCAGCAGCTTGTTTAATGGTCGGGACTTAAGCACAGATACGCAGTATTTT.

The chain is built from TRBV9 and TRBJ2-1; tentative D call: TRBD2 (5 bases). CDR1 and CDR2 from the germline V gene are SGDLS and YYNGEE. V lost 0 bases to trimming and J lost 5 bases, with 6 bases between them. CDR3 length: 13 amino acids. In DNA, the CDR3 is TGTGCCAGCAGCGTAGGGGAGCACAATGAGCAGTTCTTC. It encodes CASSVGEHNEQFF.

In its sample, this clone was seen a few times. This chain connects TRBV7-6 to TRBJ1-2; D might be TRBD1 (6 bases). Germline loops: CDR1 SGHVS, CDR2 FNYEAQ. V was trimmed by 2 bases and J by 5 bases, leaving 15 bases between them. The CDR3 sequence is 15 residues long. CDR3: CASSLYTGPDYGYTF. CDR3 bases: TGTGCCAGCAGCTTATATACAGGGCCCGATTATGGCTACACCTTC.

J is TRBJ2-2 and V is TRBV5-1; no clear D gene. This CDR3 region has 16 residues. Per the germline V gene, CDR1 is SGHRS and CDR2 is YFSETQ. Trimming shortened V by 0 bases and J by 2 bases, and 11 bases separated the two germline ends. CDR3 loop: CASSLELGPNTGELFF. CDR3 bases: TGCGCCAGCAGCTTGGAATTAGGGCCCAACACCGGGGAGCTGTTTTTT.

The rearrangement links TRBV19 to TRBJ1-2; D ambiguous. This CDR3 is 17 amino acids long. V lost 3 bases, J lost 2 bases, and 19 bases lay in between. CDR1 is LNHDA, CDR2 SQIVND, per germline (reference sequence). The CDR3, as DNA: TGTGCCAGTAGTATGGGCCCAGGCCCCGCGAGAAACTATGGCTACACCTTC. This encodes CASSMGPGPARNYGYTF.

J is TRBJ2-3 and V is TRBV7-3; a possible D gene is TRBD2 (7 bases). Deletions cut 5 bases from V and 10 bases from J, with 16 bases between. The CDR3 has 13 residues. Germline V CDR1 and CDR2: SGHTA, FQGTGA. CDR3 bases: TGTGCCAGCAGCCCGTCTGGGAGGGGGGCGCAGTATTTT. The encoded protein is CASSPSGRGAQYF.

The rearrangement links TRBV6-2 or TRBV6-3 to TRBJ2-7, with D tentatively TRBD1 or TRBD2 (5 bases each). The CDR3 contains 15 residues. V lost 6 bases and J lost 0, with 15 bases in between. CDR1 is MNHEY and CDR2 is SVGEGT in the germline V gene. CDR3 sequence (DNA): TGTGCCAGCAGCATGGGGGATTCCAGCTCCTACGAGCAGTACTTC. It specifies CASSMGDSSSYEQYF.

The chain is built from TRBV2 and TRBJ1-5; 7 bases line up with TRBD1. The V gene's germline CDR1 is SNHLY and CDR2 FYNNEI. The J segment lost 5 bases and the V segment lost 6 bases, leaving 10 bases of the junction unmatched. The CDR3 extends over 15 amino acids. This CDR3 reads CASRAYDRDHQPQHF. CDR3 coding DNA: TGTGCCAGCAGAGCATATGACAGGGACCATCAGCCCCAGCATTTT.

The CDR3 region has the DNA TGTGCCAGCAGCAACCCAAATCAGCCCCAGCATTTT. It translates to CASSNPNQPQHF. V usage is TRBV21-1 and J usage is TRBJ1-5; the table calls TRBD1, which could not be checked here. TRBV21-1 is a pseudogene locus. The CDR3 has 12 residues.

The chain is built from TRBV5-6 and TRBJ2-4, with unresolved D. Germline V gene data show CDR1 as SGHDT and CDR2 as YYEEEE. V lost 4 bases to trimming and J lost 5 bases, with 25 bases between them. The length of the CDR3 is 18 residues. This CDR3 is CASSPFRVDRRPQNIQYF. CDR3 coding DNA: TGTGCCAGCAGCCCATTTAGGGTCGACCGACGCCCACAAAACATTCAGTACTTC.

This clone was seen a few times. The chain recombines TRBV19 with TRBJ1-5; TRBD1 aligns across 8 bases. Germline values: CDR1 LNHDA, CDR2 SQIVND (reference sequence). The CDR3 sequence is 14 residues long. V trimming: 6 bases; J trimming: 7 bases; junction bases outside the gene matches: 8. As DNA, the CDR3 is TGTGCCAGTAGGGACGGACAGGGAGGGCAGCCCCAGCATTTT. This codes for CASRDGQGGQPQHF.

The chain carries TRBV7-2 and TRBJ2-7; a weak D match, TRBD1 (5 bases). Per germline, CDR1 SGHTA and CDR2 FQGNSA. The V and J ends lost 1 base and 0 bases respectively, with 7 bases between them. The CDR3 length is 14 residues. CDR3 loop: CASSLGQSSYEQYF. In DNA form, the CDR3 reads TGTGCCAGCAGCTTAGGACAGAGCTCCTACGAGCAGTACTTC.

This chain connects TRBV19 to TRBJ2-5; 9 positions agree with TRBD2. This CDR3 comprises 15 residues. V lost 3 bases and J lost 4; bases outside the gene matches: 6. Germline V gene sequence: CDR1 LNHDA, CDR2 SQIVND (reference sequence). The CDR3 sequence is CASSIYVAGVETQYF. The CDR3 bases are TGTGCCAGTAGTATCTACGTAGCGGGAGTAGAGACCCAGTACTTC. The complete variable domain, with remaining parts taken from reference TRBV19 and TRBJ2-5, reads DGGITQSPKYLFRKEGQNVTLSCEQNLNHDAMYWYRQDPGQGLRLIYYSQIVNDFQKGDIAEGYSVSREKKESFPLTVTSAQKNPTAFYLCASSIYVAGVETQYFGPGTRLLVL.